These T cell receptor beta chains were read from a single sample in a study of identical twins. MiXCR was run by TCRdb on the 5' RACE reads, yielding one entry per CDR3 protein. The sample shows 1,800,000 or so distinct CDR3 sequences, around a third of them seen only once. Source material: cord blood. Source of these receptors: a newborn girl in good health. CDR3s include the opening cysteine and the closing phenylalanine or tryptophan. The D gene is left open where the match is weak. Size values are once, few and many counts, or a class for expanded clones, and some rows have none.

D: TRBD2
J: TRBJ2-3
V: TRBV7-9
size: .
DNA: TGTGCCAGCAGCTTAGCGGCGGGGGGGCCCAGCACAGATACGCAGTATTTT
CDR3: CASSLAAGGPSTDTQYF

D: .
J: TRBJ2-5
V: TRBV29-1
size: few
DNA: TGCAGCGTCCGGGACACCGTCCAAGAGACCCAGTACTTC
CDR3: CSVRDTVQETQYF

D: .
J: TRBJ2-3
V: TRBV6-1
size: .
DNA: TGTGCCAGCTCTGCCGGTGCCAAGGATACGCAGTATTTT
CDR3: CASSAGAKDTQYF

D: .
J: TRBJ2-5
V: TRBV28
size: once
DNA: TGCGCCAGCAGTCTAGGACAGGAGGGGACCCAGTACTTC
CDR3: CASSLGQEGTQYF

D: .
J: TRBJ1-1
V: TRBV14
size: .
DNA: TGTGCCAGCAGCCAAGATCTTTGGAACACTGAAGCTTTCTTT
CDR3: CASSQDLWNTEAFF

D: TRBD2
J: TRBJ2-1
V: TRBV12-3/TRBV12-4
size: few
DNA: TGTGCCAGCAGAGGGGGGGCTAGCGGGGCCTATTACAATGAGCAGTTCTTC
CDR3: CASRGGASGAYYNEQFF

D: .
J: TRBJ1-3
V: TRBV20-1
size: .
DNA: TGCAGTGCTAGATGGTCTCGGGGAACTGGAAACACCATATATTTT
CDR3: CSARWSRGTGNTIYF

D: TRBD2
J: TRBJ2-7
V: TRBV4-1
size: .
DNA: TGCGCCAGCAGCCAAGGAAGCGGGAGAACCTACAATGAGCAGTACTTC
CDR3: CASSQGSGRTYNEQYF

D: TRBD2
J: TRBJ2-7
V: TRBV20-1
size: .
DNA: TGCAGTGCTAAAAAGCGGGGCTCCTACGAGCAGTACTTC
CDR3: CSAKKRGSYEQYF

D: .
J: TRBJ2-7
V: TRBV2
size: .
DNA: TGTGCCAGCAGTGAAGCGCGAGACGGTCTCTACGAGCAGTACTTC
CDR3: CASSEARDGLYEQYF

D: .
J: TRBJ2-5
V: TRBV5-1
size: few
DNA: TGCGCCAGCAGCTTGCACGGTGCCCTACAAGAGACCCAGTACTTC
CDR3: CASSLHGALQETQYF

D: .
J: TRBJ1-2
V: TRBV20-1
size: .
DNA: TGCAGTGCTAGAGATCCGGAGGGGTATGGCTACACCTTC
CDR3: CSARDPEGYGYTF

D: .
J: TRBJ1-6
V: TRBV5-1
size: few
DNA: TGCGCCAGCAGCCGCTGGGTACAGGGCCAGGGGAATTCACCCCTCCACTTT
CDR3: CASSRWVQGQGNSPLHF

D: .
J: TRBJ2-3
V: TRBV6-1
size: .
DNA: TGTGCCAGCGGGCCACTAGTGGCTAGCACAGATACGCAGTATTTT
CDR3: CASGPLVASTDTQYF

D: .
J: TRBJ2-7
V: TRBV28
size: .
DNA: TGTGCCAGCAGGAGGACCAGGAGTTGGGCGGGCGGGACTTACGAGCAGTACTTC
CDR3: CASRRTRSWAGGTYEQYF

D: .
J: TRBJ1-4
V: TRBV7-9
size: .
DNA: TGTGCCAGCAGCTTAGGGGGGAGCCAGGGCGAAAAACTGTTTTTT
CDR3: CASSLGGSQGEKLFF

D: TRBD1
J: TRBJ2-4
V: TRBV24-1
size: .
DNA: TGTGCCACCAGTGACCCCGGACAGGGGGGGGGAAACATTCAGTACTTC
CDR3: CATSDPGQGGGNIQYF

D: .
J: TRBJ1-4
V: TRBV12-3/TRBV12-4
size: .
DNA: TGTGCCAGCAGTCCTAGGACCGCCGAAAAACTGTTTTTT
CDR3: CASSPRTAEKLFF

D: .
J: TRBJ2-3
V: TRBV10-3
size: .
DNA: TGTGCCATCAGTGAGCCGGGGACCCCAGCCCCAGATACGCAGTATTTT
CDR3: CAISEPGTPAPDTQYF

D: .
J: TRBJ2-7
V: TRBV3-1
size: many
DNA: TGTGCCAGCAGCCAGGGACACACGACGCTCGAGCAGTACTTC
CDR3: CASSQGHTTLEQYF